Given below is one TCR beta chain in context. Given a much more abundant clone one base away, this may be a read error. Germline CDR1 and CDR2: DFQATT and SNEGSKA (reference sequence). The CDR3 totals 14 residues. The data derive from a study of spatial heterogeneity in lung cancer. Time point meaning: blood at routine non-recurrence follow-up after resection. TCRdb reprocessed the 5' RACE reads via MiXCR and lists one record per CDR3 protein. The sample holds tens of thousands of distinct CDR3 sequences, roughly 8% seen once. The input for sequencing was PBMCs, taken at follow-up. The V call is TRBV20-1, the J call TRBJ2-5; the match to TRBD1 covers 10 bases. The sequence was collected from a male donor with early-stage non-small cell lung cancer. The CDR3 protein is CSARDRGAQETQNF. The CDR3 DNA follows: TGCAGTGCTCGGGACAGGGGTGCCCAAGAGACCCAGAACTTC.